This TCR beta chain was sequenced in a study of T cell responses to AZD1222 COVID-19 vaccine. Method: immunoSEQ multiplex PCR; TCRdb's copy keeps in-frame clones and lacks some. The table shows tens of thousands of clones, with approximately 90% occurring only once. The CDR3 extends over 14 amino acids. Per germline, CDR1 KGHSH and CDR2 LQKENI. V was trimmed by 6 bases and J by 2 bases, leaving 14 bases between them. Concerning this clone: Its antigen is not known.

Notes on the study in general: Donors were largely white British and mainly female; clonal diversity was possibly underestimated.

Sequencing was performed on peripheral blood, taken on day 0 of AZD1222 vaccination. The genes are TRBV18 and TRBJ2-7; D possibly corresponds to TRBD2 (6 bases). The clonotype originates from an adult in good health. CDR3 sequence: CASSRGAQTYEQYF. The CDR3 DNA follows: TGTGCCAGCTCCCGCGGGGCACAAACCTACGAGCAGTACTTC.